This entry concerns a single T cell receptor (beta chain). Its antigen is not known. This sample was included in a study of naive and memory T cell subsets. Points from the study as a whole: Findings for naive and memory subsets could not be checked against ground truth. Expression changes during T cell differentiation may affect RNA-based TCR counts.

Two oligonucleotides, mixed equimolar, formed the beta constant-region primer covering TRBC1 and TRBC2. MiXCR, applied by TCRdb to the UMI-ligation and nested PCR reads, yields one record per CDR3 protein. This table holds approximately 85,000 distinct CDR3 sequences, more than 6.5% found once. Trimming shortened V by 5 bases and J by 10 bases, and 15 bases separated the two germline ends. The CDR3 spans 13 residues. The germline CDR1 and CDR2 sequences are SNHLY and FYNNEI. The chain recombines TRBV2 with TRBJ2-1, with no clear D. The receptor was derived from a human donor in good health. Sequencing was performed on central memory CD4+ T cells from blood. CDR3 region: CASSTFPVWEQFF. For the CDR3, the DNA is TGTGCCAGCAGTACCTTTCCGGTATGGGAGCAGTTCTTC.